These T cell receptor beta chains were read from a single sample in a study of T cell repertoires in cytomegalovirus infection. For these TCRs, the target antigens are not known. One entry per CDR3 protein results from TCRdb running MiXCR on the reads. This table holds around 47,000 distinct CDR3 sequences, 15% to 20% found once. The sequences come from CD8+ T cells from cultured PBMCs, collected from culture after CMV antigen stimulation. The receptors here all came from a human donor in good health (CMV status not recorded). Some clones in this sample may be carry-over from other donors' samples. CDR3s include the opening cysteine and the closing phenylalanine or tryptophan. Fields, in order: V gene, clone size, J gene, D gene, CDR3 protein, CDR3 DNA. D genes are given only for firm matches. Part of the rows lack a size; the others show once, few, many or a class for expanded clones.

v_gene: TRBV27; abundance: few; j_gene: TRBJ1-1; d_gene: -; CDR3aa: CASSLVPNTEAFF; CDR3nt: TGTGCCAGCAGTTTGGTCCCGAACACTGAAGCTTTCTTT
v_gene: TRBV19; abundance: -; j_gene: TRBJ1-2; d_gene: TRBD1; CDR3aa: CATLTGHGYTF; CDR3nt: TGTGCCACGTTGACAGGGCATGGCTACACCTTC
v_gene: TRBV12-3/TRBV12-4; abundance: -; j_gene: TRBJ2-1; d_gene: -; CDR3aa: CASSLQGSYNEQFF; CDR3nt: TGTGCCAGCAGTCTACAGGGATCCTACAATGAGCAGTTCTTC
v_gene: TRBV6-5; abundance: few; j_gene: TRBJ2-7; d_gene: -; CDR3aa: CASSYSKFYEQYF; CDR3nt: TGTGCCAGCAGTTACTCGAAGTTCTACGAGCAGTACTTC
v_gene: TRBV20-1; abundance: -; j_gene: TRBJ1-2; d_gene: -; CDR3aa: CSARFRGDSNYGYTF; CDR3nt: TGCAGTGCTAGGTTTAGGGGGGACTCTAACTATGGCTACACCTTC
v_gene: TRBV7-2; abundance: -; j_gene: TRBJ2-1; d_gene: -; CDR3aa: CASSALYNEQFF; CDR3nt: TGTGCCAGCAGCGCCCTATACAATGAGCAGTTCTTC
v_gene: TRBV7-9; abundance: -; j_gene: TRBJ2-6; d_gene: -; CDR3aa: CASSFRGADGANVLTF; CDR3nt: TGTGCCAGCAGTTTTCGGGGGGCGGATGGGGCCAACGTCCTGACTTTC
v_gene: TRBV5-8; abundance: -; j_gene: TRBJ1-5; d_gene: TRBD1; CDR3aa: CASSGTGDSNQPQHF; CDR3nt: TGTGCCAGCAGCGGAACAGGGGATAGCAATCAGCCCCAGCATTTT
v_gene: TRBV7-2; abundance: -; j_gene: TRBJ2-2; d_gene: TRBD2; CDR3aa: CASSPWGGVSTGELFF; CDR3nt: TGTGCCAGCAGCCCCTGGGGGGGGGTCAGCACCGGGGAGCTGTTTTTT
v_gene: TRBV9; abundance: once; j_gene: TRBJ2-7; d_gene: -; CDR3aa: CASSVGGQRTYEQYF; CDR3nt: TGTGCCAGCAGCGTAGGTGGGCAGAGAACCTACGAGCAGTACTTC
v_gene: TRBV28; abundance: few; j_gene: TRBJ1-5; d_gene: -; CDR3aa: CASSSVSVTSQPQHF; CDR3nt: TGTGCCAGCAGTTCCGTATCAGTAACCTCTCAGCCCCAGCATTTT
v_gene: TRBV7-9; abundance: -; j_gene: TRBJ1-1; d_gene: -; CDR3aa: CASSLAGHFSTEAFF; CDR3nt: TGTGCCAGCAGCTTAGCGGGTCATTTCAGCACTGAAGCTTTCTTT
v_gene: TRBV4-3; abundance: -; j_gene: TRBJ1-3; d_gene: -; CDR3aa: CASSAGGGSGNTIYF; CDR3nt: TGCGCCAGCAGCGCCGGGGGGGGCTCTGGAAACACCATATATTTT
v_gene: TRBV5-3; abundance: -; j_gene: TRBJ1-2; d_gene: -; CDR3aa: CASSVGWEAYGYTF; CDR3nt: TGTGCCAGCAGCGTCGGCTGGGAGGCCTATGGCTACACCTTC
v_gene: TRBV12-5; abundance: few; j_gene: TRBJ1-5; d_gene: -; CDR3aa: CASALGTSRQPQHF; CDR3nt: TGTGCTAGTGCCCTGGGTACCTCAAGACAGCCCCAGCATTTT
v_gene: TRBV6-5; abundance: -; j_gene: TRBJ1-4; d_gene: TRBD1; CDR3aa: CASSYQTGSVANEKLFF; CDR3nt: TGTGCCAGCAGTTACCAGACAGGGTCGGTGGCTAATGAAAAACTGTTTTTT
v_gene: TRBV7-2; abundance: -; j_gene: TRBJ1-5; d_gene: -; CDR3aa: CASSSGFFQPQHF; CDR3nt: TGTGCCAGCAGCTCCGGTTTTTTTCAGCCCCAGCATTTT
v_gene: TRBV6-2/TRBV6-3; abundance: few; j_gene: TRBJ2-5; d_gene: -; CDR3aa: CASSRGQSETQYF; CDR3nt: TGTGCCAGCAGTCGTGGACAGTCGGAGACCCAGTACTTC